This entry lists 21 T cell receptor beta chains sequenced from one sample in a study of blood T cell repertoires in COVID-19 (dated by TCRdb to the early 2020s). Library preparation was by the immunoSEQ multiplex PCR assay. TCRdb limited this immuneACCESS table to in-frame rearrangements with V and J called. A share of clones is missing; checked studies link under half to unresolved V genes, and the rest is unexplained. For this sample there are some 68,000 clones; 75% to 90% appear just once. The top ten constitute approximately 2.5% of the sample. Sequencing was carried out using peripheral blood. These receptors originate from a human donor in a cohort sampled during active COVID-19.

This clone was observed a single time. V and J are TRBV25-1 and TRBJ2-3; 11 bases map to TRBD1. V lost 6 bases and J lost 1; bases outside the gene matches: 0. CDR3 size: 14 residues. Germline values: CDR1 MGHDK, CDR2 SYGVNS. CDR3 nucleotide sequence: TGTGCCAGCAGGGGACAGGGGGGCACAGATACGCAGTATTTT. It is translated as CASRGQGGTDTQYF.

This chain joins TRBV7-9 and TRBJ1-5; TRBD1 aligns across 8 bases. This CDR3 region has 15 residues. Germline V gene sequence: CDR1 SEHNR, CDR2 FQNEAQ (reference sequence). V was clipped by 6 bases and J by 4 bases; unmatched bases: 8. The CDR3 spells CASSPTGGRNQPQHF. For the CDR3, the DNA is TGTGCCAGCAGTCCCACAGGGGGTCGAAATCAGCCCCAGCATTTT.

The rearrangement links TRBV11-1 to TRBJ2-3; TRBD1 is a possible D gene (6 bases). The CDR3 runs to 14 residues. Germline loops: CDR1 SGHAT, CDR2 FQDESV (reference sequence). V was shortened by 4 bases and J by 2 bases, with 10 bases between the two germline ends. The CDR3 spells CASSSGQSTDTQYF. DNA of the CDR3: TGTGCCAGCAGCTCTGGACAGTCCACAGATACGCAGTATTTT. Full variable domain (missing parts from reference TRBV11-1 and TRBJ2-3): EAEVAQSPRYKITEKSQAVAFWCDPISGHATLYWYRQILGQGPELLVQFQDESVVDDSQLPKDRFSAERLKGVDSTLKIQPAELGDSAMYLCASSSGQSTDTQYFGPGTRLTVL.

This chain uses TRBV5-1 with TRBJ2-7; 7 positions agree with TRBD1. This CDR3 spans 13 amino acids. V lost 4 bases and J lost 3; bases outside the gene matches: 4. Germline-derived CDR1 and CDR2 are SGHRS and YFSETQ. The CDR3, as DNA: TGCGCCAGCAGCCCGACAGGGTACTACGAGCAGTACTTC. Translated: CASSPTGYYEQYF.

This clone was detected only a few times. The chain joins TRBV3-1 (or the pseudogene TRBV3-2) to TRBJ2-3, with TRBD2 matching over 15 bases. V was pared by 0 bases and J by 0 bases, with 10 bases of the junction left unmatched. Looked up from germline, CDR1 is LGHDT and CDR2 is YNNKEL (reference sequence). There are 21 residues in the CDR3. CDR3 region: CASSQDWGLAGGTVSTDTQYF. The CDR3 coding sequence is TGTGCCAGCAGCCAAGATTGGGGACTAGCGGGAGGCACCGTGAGCACAGATACGCAGTATTTT.

The J gene is TRBJ2-4, the V gene TRBV19; 10 bases are shared with TRBD1. The CDR3 consists of 19 residues. V lost 6 bases, J lost 3 bases, and 17 bases stayed unmatched. The germline CDR1 and CDR2 sequences are LNHDA and SQIVND (reference sequence). The CDR3 region is CASSPTTGGALRGKNIQYF. The DNA of the CDR3 is TGTGCCAGTAGCCCGACGACAGGGGGCGCCTTAAGGGGCAAAAACATTCAGTACTTC.

The chain combines TRBV5-1 with TRBJ2-1; 8 positions match TRBD2. The CDR3 covers 17 residues. The germline CDR1 and CDR2 sequences are SGHRS and YFSETQ. V was pared by 4 bases and J by 4 bases, with 13 bases of the junction left unmatched. The CDR3, as DNA: TGCGCCAGCAGCGGGGCAATAGCGGGAATGCCTTACAATGAGCAGTTCTTC. This sequence encodes CASSGAIAGMPYNEQFF.

The genes are TRBV28 and TRBJ1-5; a possible D gene is TRBD1 (5 bases). Germline-derived CDR1 and CDR2 are MDHEN and SYDVKM. The V and J ends lost 3 bases and 6 bases respectively, with 6 bases between them. The CDR3 has 12 amino acids. Here the CDR3 DNA reads TGTGCCAGCAGTTTGGGGGGTCAGCCCCAGCATTTT. Its translation: CASSLGGQPQHF.

The chain uses TRBV28 and TRBJ1-4, with unresolved D. Trimming shortened V by 4 bases and J by 8 bases, and 14 bases separated the two germline ends. This CDR3 spans 14 amino acids. From germline, CDR1 is MDHEN and CDR2 SYDVKM. As DNA, the CDR3 is TGTGCCAGCAGTTCACAGCCGTACGGAGAAAAACTGTTTTTT. Its translation is CASSSQPYGEKLFF.

The CDR3, as DNA: TGTGCCAGTAGTAAAACCGGGACTAGCGGGAGCTATGAGCAGTTCTTC. It specifies CASSKTGTSGSYEQFF. This chain uses TRBV19 with TRBJ2-1; 14 bases are shared with TRBD2. CDR1 is LNHDA, CDR2 SQIVND, per germline (reference sequence). Trimming at V came to 4 bases and at J to 8 bases, leaving 7 bases not matched to a gene. This CDR3 region has 16 residues.

The rearrangement links TRBV28 to TRBJ1-1; 7 positions match TRBD1. CDR3 size: 17 residues. Trimming removed 4 bases from V and 7 bases from J; junction bases left unmatched: 18. The germline V gene encodes CDR1 MDHEN and CDR2 SYDVKM. The CDR3 DNA follows: TGTGCCAGCAGTTCTTATTATATTCCAGGGGGTGACAGTGAAGCTTTCTTT. Translating gives CASSSYYIPGGDSEAFF.

The chain couples TRBV7-8 to TRBJ1-1; D may be TRBD1 (5 bases). Trimming stripped 3 bases from V and 1 base from J, with 18 bases between. In germline, CDR1 is SGHVS, CDR2 FQNEAQ. The CDR3 runs 17 residues. The CDR3 sequence: CASSFSRGVRGNTEAFF. The CDR3 nucleotides read TGTGCCAGCAGCTTCTCTCGGGGGGTCCGGGGGAACACTGAAGCTTTCTTT.

V is TRBV7-2 and J is TRBJ1-5; possible D gene TRBD1, 6 bases. Germline lookup yields CDR1 SGHTA and CDR2 FQGNSA. The V end was cut by 4 bases, the J end by 0 bases, with 13 bases between. The length of the CDR3 is 16 residues. The CDR3 DNA is TGTGCCAGCAGCTCGAGCACAGGGCATAGCAATCAGCCCCAGCATTTT. Encoded protein: CASSSSTGHSNQPQHF.

The rearrangement uses TRBV7-6 and TRBJ1-6; D remains unclear. The CDR3 covers 17 residues. Deletions cut 5 bases from V and 5 bases from J, with 19 bases between. CDR1 is SGHVS, CDR2 FNYEAQ, per germline. DNA of the CDR3: TGTGCCAGCAGCCCCGGAGGCAGCCAGTCCCATAATTCACCCCTCCACTTT. It yields the protein CASSPGGSQSHNSPLHF. Drawing the rest from reference TRBV7-6 and TRBJ1-6, the complete variable domain is GAGVSQSPRYKVTKRGQDVALRCDPISGHVSLYWYRQALGQGPEFLTYFNYEAQQDKSGLPNDRFSAERPEGSISTLTIQRTEQRDSAMYRCASSPGGSQSHNSPLHFGNGTRLTVT.

The V and J genes are TRBV2 and TRBJ1-1, with 8 nucleotides matching TRBD1. Germline-derived CDR1 and CDR2 are SNHLY and FYNNEI. This CDR3 spans 13 amino acids. V shed 2 bases and J 12 bases; nucleotides not matched to a gene: 8. Here the CDR3 DNA reads TGTGCCAGCAGTGAAATGGACAGGGTAATAACTTTCTTT. As protein: CASSEMDRVITFF.

The rearrangement joins TRBV7-3 to TRBJ1-1; no reliable D call. Germline values: CDR1 SGHTA, CDR2 FQGTGA. The CDR3 sequence is 15 residues long. The V end was cut by 2 bases, the J end by 1 base, with 11 bases between. CDR3 sequence (DNA): TGTGCCAGCAGCTTAGGAGGCGGTAGGAACACTGAAGCTTTCTTT. This gives the protein CASSLGGGRNTEAFF.

This chain uses TRBV4-2 with TRBJ2-7; tentatively, D is TRBD1 (5 bases). Between the trimmed V and J ends, which lost 2 bases and 6 bases, there was a span of 11 bases. There are 13 residues in the CDR3. CDR1 and CDR2 from the germline V gene are LGHNA and YNFKEQ. CDR3: CASSQLGDIEQYF. The CDR3 bases are TGTGCCAGCAGCCAATTAGGGGATATCGAGCAGTACTTC.

This chain links TRBV6-5 with TRBJ2-3, with 7 positions matching TRBD1. The trim removed 4 bases at V and 0 bases at J, leaving 7 bases unmatched. Germline loops: CDR1 MNHEY, CDR2 SVGAGI. This CDR3 is 16 amino acids long. CDR3 loop: CASSFHRDRSTDTQYF. In DNA form, the CDR3 reads TGTGCCAGCAGTTTCCACCGGGACAGAAGCACAGATACGCAGTATTTT.

The chain employs TRBV10-3 and TRBJ2-7; tentative D call: TRBD1 (6 bases). Trimming pared 8 bases from V and 3 bases from J, leaving 11 bases between. Germline assignment: CDR1 ENHRY and CDR2 SYGVKD. This CDR3 contains 12 residues. Here the CDR3 DNA reads TGTGCCATCGGGCGACAGGACTACGAGCAGTACTTC. Translated: CAIGRQDYEQYF.

The rearrangement joins TRBV7-8 to TRBJ2-7; TRBD2 might be the D (6 bases). V lost 6 bases and J lost 1, with 16 bases in between. This CDR3 contains 15 residues. Germline values: CDR1 SGHVS, CDR2 FQNEAQ. The CDR3 DNA sequence: TGTGCCAGCAGGAGGGGAAGGGGACTGTCCTACGAGCAGTACTTC. This translates into CASRRGRGLSYEQYF.

The chain has TRBV6-6 and TRBJ2-7; TRBD1 matches at 7 bases. Germline CDR1 MNHNY, CDR2 SVGAGI (reference sequence). The ends lost 7 bases at V and 5 bases at J; junction bases unmatched: 11. The CDR3 spans 14 residues. In DNA form, the CDR3 reads TGTGCCAGCACAGGAGTCACAGGGGTCGACGAGCAGTACTTC. Encoded protein: CASTGVTGVDEQYF.